These 14 T cell receptor beta chains were all obtained from the same sample, sequenced in a study of blood T cell repertoires in COVID-19 (dated by TCRdb to about 2020). To prepare the library, the immunoSEQ multiplex PCR assay was applied. TCRdb re-hosts the immuneACCESS table, in-frame sequences only. Its copies lack some clones; in the studies checked, an unresolved V gene accounts for under half of them, and the cause for the rest is not known. This sample is represented by tens of thousands of clones; around 85% of them were singletons. Around a sixth of the sample belongs to the ten largest clones. Material: peripheral blood. Source of these receptors: a woman at least 80 years old with active or convalescent COVID-19.

V is TRBV27 and J is TRBJ2-3; TRBD2 matches at 10 bases. Germline loops: CDR1 MNHEY, CDR2 SMNVEV (reference sequence). V trimming: 6 bases; J trimming: 4 bases; junction bases outside the gene matches: 4. The CDR3 contains 14 residues. CDR3 DNA: TGTGCCAGCAGGGCTAGCGGGAGCGCAGATACGCAGTATTTT. Translated: CASRASGSADTQYF.

The V call is TRBV25-1, the J call TRBJ1-4; a weak D match, TRBD1 (5 bases). The length of the CDR3 is 17 residues. The V gene's germline CDR1 is MGHDK and CDR2 SYGVNS. Trimming shortened V by 4 bases and J by 2 bases, and 17 bases separated the two germline ends. The chain's CDR3 is CASSGSGAYPTNEKLFF. The CDR3 DNA sequence: TGTGCCAGCAGTGGAAGCGGGGCGTATCCGACTAATGAAAAACTGTTTTTT.

The chain recombines TRBV18 with TRBJ2-2; maybe TRBD1 (5 bases). The CDR3 has 15 residues. Germline V CDR1 and CDR2: KGHSH, LQKENI. V shed 2 bases and J shed 1 base, with 8 bases lying between them. CDR3 bases: TGTGCCAGCTCACCAGAAGGGGTGAACACCGGGGAGCTGTTTTTT. Translated: CASSPEGVNTGELFF.

The J gene is TRBJ2-3, the V gene TRBV5-1, with TRBD1 identical over 10 bases. The V and J ends lost 10 bases and 0 bases, in that order; junction bases with no gene match: 8. This CDR3 region has 15 residues. CDR1 and CDR2 (germline): SGHRS, YFSETQ. The CDR3 region is CASGGTGASTDTQYF. For the CDR3, the DNA is TGCGCCTCAGGGGGGACAGGGGCTAGCACAGATACGCAGTATTTT.

The chain couples TRBV27 to TRBJ2-7, with TRBD1 matching over 11 bases. Germline V lookup: CDR1 MNHEY, CDR2 SMNVEV (reference sequence). V lost 4 bases and J lost 5; bases outside the gene matches: 10. This CDR3 comprises 16 residues. In DNA, the CDR3 is TGTGCCAGCAGTTCATCCGGGACAGGGGGTGTCCACGAGCAGTACTTC. It specifies CASSSSGTGGVHEQYF.

The chain employs TRBV19 and TRBJ2-4; 11 bases align to TRBD2. Germline V gene data show CDR1 as LNHDA and CDR2 as SQIVND (reference sequence). Trimming cost V 4 bases and J 5 bases; bases outside gene matches: 10. The CDR3 length is 17 residues. DNA for the CDR3: TGTGCCAGTAGTACCAATACCGGGACTAGCGGCCAAAACATTCAGTACTTC. The encoded protein is CASSTNTGTSGQNIQYF.

The chain carries TRBV21-1 and TRBJ2-7; TRBD2, the D gene given by the table, was not confirmed from the DNA. TRBV21-1 is labeled a pseudogene. This CDR3 region has 16 residues. The CDR3 DNA follows: TGTGCCAGCAGCGATAACCCTAGCGGGGGGGCCTACGAGCAGTACTTC. Amino acids: CASSDNPSGGAYEQYF.

The chain joins TRBV18 to TRBJ2-1; TRBD1 is a possible D gene (5 bases). The V end was cut by 3 bases, the J end by 3 bases, with 12 bases between. This CDR3 spans 15 amino acids. From germline, CDR1 is KGHSH and CDR2 LQKENI. The CDR3 loop reads CASSPGAGFYNEQFF. The CDR3, as DNA: TGTGCCAGCTCACCTGGGGCAGGGTTCTACAATGAGCAGTTCTTC.

V and J are TRBV7-2 and TRBJ2-5; D gene uncertain. The CDR3 runs 13 residues. Trimming removed 1 base from V and 5 bases from J, with 8 bases in between. Germline-derived CDR1 and CDR2 are SGHTA and FQGNSA. CDR3 DNA: TGTGCCAGCAGCTTAGACCTAGAGGAGACCCAGTACTTC. It encodes CASSLDLEETQYF.

This chain uses TRBV5-4 with TRBJ1-1; D remains unclear. The CDR3 consists of 14 residues. Germline CDR1 and CDR2: SGHNT and YYREEE (reference sequence). The V and J ends lost 1 base and 9 bases respectively, with 16 bases between them. DNA of the CDR3: TGTGCCAGCAGCTTGCCCGGGTTAGGTAAGCAAGCTTTCTTT. Its protein is CASSLPGLGKQAFF.

V usage is TRBV5-1 and J usage is TRBJ2-2, with 8 bases aligning to TRBD1. The trim removed 4 bases at V and 4 bases at J, leaving 9 bases unmatched. In germline, CDR1 is SGHRS, CDR2 YFSETQ. The CDR3 loop spans 16 amino acids. CDR3 residues: CASSPGQGGGTGELFF. The CDR3 bases are TGCGCCAGCAGCCCTGGACAGGGTGGAGGCACCGGGGAGCTGTTTTTT.

CDR3 sequence: CASSTQGSSYEQYF. Here the CDR3 DNA reads TGTGCCAGCAGCACACAGGGGAGCTCCTACGAGCAGTACTTC. This chain uses TRBV7-2 with TRBJ2-7; 7 positions agree with TRBD1. CDR3 length: 14 residues. From germline, CDR1 is SGHTA and CDR2 FQGNSA. Unmatched junction bases numbered 4, after V lost 5 bases and J lost 0 bases.

The gene calls are TRBV24-1 and TRBJ2-2; D is unresolved. Trimming left V 1 base short and J 4 bases short, with 9 bases between. Per the germline V gene, CDR1 is KGHDR and CDR2 is SFDVKD. This CDR3 region has 15 residues. The CDR3: CATSDFQVGTGELFF. The CDR3 region has the DNA TGTGCCACCAGTGATTTCCAGGTGGGCACCGGGGAGCTGTTTTTT.

This clone was seen only a few times. This sequence joins TRBV5-1 and TRBJ2-5; 11 bases line up with TRBD2. This CDR3 spans 16 amino acids. CDR1 is SGHRS, CDR2 YFSETQ, per germline. The J segment lost 2 bases and the V segment lost 4 bases, leaving 7 bases of the junction unmatched. In DNA form, the CDR3 reads TGCGCCAGCAGCCATAAACTAGCGGGGGCGCAAGAGACCCAGTACTTC. Residues: CASSHKLAGAQETQYF.